This T cell receptor beta chain is from a study of beta chain features in type 1 diabetes. Broader study findings: A closer apparent resemblance between naive, central memory and Treg TCRB repertoires was seen in patients than in healthy donors.

Sequenced material consisted of expressed TCRB transcripts (all of the isolated RNA was reverse transcribed). The table came from immunoSEQ multiplex PCR; TCRdb's copy has only in-frame clones and leaves some out. The sample records around 500,000 clones, about an eighth being singletons. This clone was recorded a few times. Its antigen is as yet unknown. Other DNA sequences in this specimen translate into the identical CDR3. Sorting of CD4+ naive, central memory, regulatory and stem cell-like memory cells was performed via CD45RO/CCR7/CD25/CD127/CD95/CD27. Germline CDR1 is SGDLS and CDR2 is YYNGEE. This CDR3 contains 15 residues. The V end lost 0 bases, the J end lost 2 bases, and 6 bases lay between the germline ends.

The receptor was isolated from a woman aged 18-29 years in good health. The chain employs TRBV9 and TRBJ2-6; D call uncertain. Source material: naive CD4+ T cells from blood. CDR3 amino acids: CASSVDRAGANVLTF. CDR3 DNA: TGTGCCAGCAGCGTAGATAGGGCTGGGGCCAACGTCCTGACTTTC.